This TCR beta chain was identified in a study of blood T cells in healthy people across ages (dated by TCRdb to between 2014 and 2017). For the wider study: Template switching captured roughly one uniquely barcoded TCR beta cDNA molecule per two T cells in model experiments. The study measured age-related changes in TCR beta repertoire diversity using deep sequencing normalized with unique cDNA molecular identifiers. The donors were split into four age groups: young (average approximately 16 years), middle-aged (about 40), aged (roughly 60) and long-lived (under 90). Donors of different ages were randomly distributed across sequencing lanes to avoid experimental bias. Using the same blood draw, the study looked at two additional independent replicas of 1 million unique cDNA reads for two donors, one aged 18 to 30 and the other aged 80 or older. Paper-wide results and their limitations: There was a strong correlation between observed TCR beta diversity and the percentage of naive T cells measured by flow cytometry. Observed TCR beta diversity per million T cells fell roughly linearly with age, and a significant reduction was already apparent by age about 36. Estimates of total diversity based on one million sequenced T cells were regarded as lower bounds and as underestimates. Because profiling used bulk unsorted PBMCs, naive and antigen-experienced compartments could not be compared conclusively. The long-lived group showed more naive CD4+ T cells, fewer expanded clones and increased TCR diversity than the aged group, suggesting age selection. Because the CMV infection status of the donors was unknown, age-related changes in expanded clonotypes may potentially have been confounded.

The method behind the library was 5' RACE. The sequencer listed for this sample is Illumina HiSeq 2500. A second PCR of roughly 6 to 11 cycles was run with a J-beta primer mix and a sample-barcoded 5' primer. Each TCR beta cDNA molecule received a unique molecular identifier from a template-switch 5' adaptor carrying 12 random nucleotides. At least 3 million CDR3-containing paired-end reads were obtained from each sample. The Mint cDNA synthesis kit, primed by a TRBC-specific oligonucleotide, was used to synthesize first-strand cDNA from all RNA. All cDNA was treated with uracil-DNA glycosylase and then went through a first 18-cycle PCR with the universal primers M1SS and BC2_uni_R. In the paper's pipeline: For normalization, 1 million high-quality reads, each with a distinct molecular identifier, were randomly selected from each sample. Reads sharing molecular identifiers were discarded rather than binned into consensus sequences. CDR3 identification, clonotype clustering and error correction used MiTCR with a Q25 quality threshold and the strictest error-elimination algorithm. Lower-bound total TCR beta diversity was estimated with a nonparametric unseen species model using Euler transformation. In-frame beta chains were kept once TCRdb had trimmed the public reads at Q25 with fastp and called clones with MiXCR. When rows share a CDR3 protein, they turn into one entry using the most common DNA and genes. The V and J calls come from TCRdb's annotation, not from the publication. The table for this sample lists about 1.1 million distinct CDR3 sequences; roughly two fifths of them were counted only once. In total, the top ten clones hold approximately 14% of the sample.

With respect to this clonotype: The antigen this receptor binds is unknown. Within one base of it there is no much larger clone, and no base qualities were kept.

V was cut back by 0 bases and J by 6 bases, leaving a gap of 10 bases between them. The CDR3 runs 14 amino acids, cysteine and phenylalanine included. The CDR3 DNA has 42 bases and is translated from base 1. Based on the germline V gene, the CDR1 and CDR2 sequences are SGDLS and YYNGEE. Donors were approximately 42 systemically healthy Caucasian individuals from Russia aged roughly 6 to 95 years. Each donor gave approximately 9.4 milliliters of peripheral blood, drawn into EDTA-treated Vacutainer tubes. Ficoll-Paque density-gradient centrifugation was used to isolate PBMCs, with at least 6 million per sample. Trizol reagent was used to extract total RNA from PBMCs, with at least 6 micrograms per sample. For every donor, an aliquot of PBMCs went through flow cytometry to measure the percentages of naive CD45RAhigh/CD27high T cells.

The receptor's source is a man aged 18 to 29 in good health. The receptor chain draws on TRBV9 and TRBJ2-1, with the D gene not confidently named. Sequencing was carried out using blood. The CDR3 protein: CASSVAVASNEQFF. The DNA sequence is given as TGTGCCAGCAGCGTAGCAGTCGCTTCCAATGAGCAGTTCTTC. The full variable domain, with segments outside the CDR3 supplied by the reference TRBV9 and TRBJ2-1 proteins, appears as DSGVTQTPKHLITATGQRVTLRCSPRSGDLSVYWYQQSLDQGLQFLIQYYNGEERAKGNILERFSAQQFPDLHSELNLSSLELGDSALYFCASSVAVASNEQFFGPGTRLTVL.